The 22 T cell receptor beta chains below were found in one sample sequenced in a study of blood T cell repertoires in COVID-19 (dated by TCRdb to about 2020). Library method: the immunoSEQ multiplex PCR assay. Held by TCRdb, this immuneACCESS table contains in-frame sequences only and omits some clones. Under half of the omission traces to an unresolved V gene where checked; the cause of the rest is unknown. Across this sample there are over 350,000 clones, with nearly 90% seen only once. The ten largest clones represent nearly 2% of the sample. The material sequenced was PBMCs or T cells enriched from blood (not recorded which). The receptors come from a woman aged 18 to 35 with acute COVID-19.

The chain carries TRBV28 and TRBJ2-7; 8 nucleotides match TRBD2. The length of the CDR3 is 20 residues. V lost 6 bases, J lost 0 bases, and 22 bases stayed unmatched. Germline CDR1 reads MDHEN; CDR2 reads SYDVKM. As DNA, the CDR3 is TGTGCCAGCAGCCCCGTTGTGGGTAGCGGGACCCGACTTAGCTCCTACGAGCAGTACTTC. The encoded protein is CASSPVVGSGTRLSSYEQYF.

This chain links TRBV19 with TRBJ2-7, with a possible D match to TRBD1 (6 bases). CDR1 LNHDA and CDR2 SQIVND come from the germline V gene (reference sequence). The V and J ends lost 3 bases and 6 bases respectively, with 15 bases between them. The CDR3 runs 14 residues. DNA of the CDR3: TGTGCCAGTAGTATGTTCGGACAGAAGGGCGAGCAGTACTTC. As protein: CASSMFGQKGEQYF.

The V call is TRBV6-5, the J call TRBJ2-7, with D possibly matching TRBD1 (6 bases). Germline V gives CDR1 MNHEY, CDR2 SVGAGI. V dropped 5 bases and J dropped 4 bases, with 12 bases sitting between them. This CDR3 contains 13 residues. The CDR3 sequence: CASSKTDSYEQYF. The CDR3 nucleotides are TGTGCCAGCAGTAAAACGGACAGTTACGAGCAGTACTTC.

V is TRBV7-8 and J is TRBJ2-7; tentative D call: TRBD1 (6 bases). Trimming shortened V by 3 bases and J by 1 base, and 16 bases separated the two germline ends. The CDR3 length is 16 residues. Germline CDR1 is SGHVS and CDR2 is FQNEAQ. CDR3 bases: TGTGCCAGCAGCTTCCCCCTCCAGACAGGTTCCTACGAGCAGTACTTC. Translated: CASSFPLQTGSYEQYF.

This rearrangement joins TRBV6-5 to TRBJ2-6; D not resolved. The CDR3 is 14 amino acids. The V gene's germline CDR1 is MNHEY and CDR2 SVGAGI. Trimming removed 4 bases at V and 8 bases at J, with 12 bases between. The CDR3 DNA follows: TGTGCCAGCAGTTTGAGCTACCGTACCAACGTCCTGACTTTC. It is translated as CASSLSYRTNVLTF.

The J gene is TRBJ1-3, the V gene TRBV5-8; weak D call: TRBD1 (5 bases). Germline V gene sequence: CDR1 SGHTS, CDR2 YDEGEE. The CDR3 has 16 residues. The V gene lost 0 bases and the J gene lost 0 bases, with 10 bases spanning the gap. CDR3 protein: CASSLGDLLSGNTIYF. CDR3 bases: TGTGCCAGCAGCTTGGGGGACTTGCTCTCTGGAAACACCATATATTTT.

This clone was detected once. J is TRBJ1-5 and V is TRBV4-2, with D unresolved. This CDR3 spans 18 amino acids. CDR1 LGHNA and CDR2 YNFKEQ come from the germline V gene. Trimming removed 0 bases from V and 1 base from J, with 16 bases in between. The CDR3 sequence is CASSQDWYSGESNQPQHF. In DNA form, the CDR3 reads TGTGCCAGCAGCCAAGATTGGTACTCGGGAGAAAGCAATCAGCCCCAGCATTTT.

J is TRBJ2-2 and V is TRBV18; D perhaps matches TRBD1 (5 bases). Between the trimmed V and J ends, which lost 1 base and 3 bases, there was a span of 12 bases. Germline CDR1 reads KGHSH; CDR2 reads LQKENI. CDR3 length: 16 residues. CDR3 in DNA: TGTGCCAGCTCACCACTGTCGGACACTTACACCGGGGAGCTGTTTTTT. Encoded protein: CASSPLSDTYTGELFF.

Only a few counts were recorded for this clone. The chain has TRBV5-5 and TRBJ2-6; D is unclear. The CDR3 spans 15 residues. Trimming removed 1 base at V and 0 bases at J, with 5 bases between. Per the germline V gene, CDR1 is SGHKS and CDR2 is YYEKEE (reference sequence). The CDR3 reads CASSLTDSGANVLTF. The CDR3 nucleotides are TGTGCCAGCAGCTTGACAGACTCTGGGGCCAACGTCCTGACTTTC.

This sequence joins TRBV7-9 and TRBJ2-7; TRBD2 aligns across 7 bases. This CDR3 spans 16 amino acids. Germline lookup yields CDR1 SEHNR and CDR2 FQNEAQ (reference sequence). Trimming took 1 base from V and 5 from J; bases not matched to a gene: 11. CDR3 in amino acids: CASSLGPRGSPHEQYF. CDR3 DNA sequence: TGTGCCAGCAGCTTAGGGCCCCGCGGGAGCCCCCACGAGCAGTACTTC. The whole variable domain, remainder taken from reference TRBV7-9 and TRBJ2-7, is DTGVSQNPRHKITKRGQNVTFRCDPISEHNRLYWYRQTLGQGPEFLTYFQNEAQLEKSRLLSDRFSAERPKGSFSTLEIQRTEQGDSAMYLCASSLGPRGSPHEQYFGPGTRLTVT.

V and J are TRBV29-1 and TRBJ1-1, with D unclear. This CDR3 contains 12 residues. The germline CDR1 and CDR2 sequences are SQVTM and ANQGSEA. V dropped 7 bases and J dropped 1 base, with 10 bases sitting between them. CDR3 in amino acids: CSGVNSNTEAFF. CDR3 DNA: TGCAGCGGAGTGAATTCGAACACTGAAGCTTTCTTT.

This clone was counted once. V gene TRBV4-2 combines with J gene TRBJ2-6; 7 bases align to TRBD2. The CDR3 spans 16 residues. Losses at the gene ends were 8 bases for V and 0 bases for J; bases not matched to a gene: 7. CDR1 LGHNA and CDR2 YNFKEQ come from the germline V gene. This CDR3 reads CASFPSGGSGANVLTF. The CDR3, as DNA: TGTGCCAGCTTCCCCTCGGGGGGCTCTGGGGCCAACGTCCTGACTTTC.

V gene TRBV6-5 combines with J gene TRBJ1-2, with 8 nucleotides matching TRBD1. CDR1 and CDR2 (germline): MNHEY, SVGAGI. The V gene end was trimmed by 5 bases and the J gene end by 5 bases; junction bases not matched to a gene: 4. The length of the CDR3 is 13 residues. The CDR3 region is CASSRTGSYGYTF. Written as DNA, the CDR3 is TGTGCCAGCAGTCGGACAGGGTCATATGGCTACACCTTC.

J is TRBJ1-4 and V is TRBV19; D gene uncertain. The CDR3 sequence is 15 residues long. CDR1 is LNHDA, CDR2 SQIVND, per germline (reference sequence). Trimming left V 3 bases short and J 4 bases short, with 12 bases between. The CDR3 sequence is CASSMGTAGNEKLFF. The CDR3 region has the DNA TGTGCCAGTAGTATGGGCACAGCGGGTAATGAAAAACTGTTTTTT.

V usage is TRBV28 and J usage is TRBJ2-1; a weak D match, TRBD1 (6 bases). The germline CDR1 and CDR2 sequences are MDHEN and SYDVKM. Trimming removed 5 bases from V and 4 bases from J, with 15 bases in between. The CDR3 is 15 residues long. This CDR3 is CASSMTGEGYNEQFF. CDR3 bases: TGTGCCAGCAGTATGACAGGAGAAGGTTACAATGAGCAGTTCTTC.

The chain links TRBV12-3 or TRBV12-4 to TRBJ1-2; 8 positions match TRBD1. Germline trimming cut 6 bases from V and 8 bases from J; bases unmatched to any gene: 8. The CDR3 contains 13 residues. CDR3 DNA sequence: TGTGCCAGCAGAGGGACAGGTCGTATGGGCTACACCTTC. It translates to CASRGTGRMGYTF.

CDR3 loop: CASTGAENTEAFF. The CDR3 nucleotides are TGTGCCAGCACAGGGGCGGAGAACACTGAAGCTTTCTTT. The gene calls are TRBV28 and TRBJ1-1; D is possibly TRBD1 (6 bases). The V gene lost 7 bases and the J gene lost 1 base, with 10 bases spanning the gap. CDR1 and CDR2 (germline): MDHEN, SYDVKM. This CDR3 spans 13 amino acids.

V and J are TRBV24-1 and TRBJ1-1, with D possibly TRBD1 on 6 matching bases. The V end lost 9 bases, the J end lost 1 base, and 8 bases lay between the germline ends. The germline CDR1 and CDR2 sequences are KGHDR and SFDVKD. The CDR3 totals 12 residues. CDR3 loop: CATAGANTEAFF. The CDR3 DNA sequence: TGTGCCACCGCAGGGGCGAACACTGAAGCTTTCTTT.

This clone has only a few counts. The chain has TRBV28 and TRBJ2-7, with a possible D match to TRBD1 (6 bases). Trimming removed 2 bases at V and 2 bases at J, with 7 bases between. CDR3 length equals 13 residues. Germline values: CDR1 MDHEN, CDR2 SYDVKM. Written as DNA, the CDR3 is TGTGCCAGCAGTTTAACAGGGCCCTACGAGCAGTACTTC. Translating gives CASSLTGPYEQYF.

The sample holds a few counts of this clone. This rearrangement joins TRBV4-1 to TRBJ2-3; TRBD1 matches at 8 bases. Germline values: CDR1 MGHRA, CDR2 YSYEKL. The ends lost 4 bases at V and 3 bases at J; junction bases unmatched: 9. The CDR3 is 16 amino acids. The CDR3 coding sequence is TGCGCCAGCAGCCCCTCGGGACAGGCGGCGACAGATACGCAGTATTTT. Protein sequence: CASSPSGQAATDTQYF.

This CDR3 reads CASSTGTGAEQYF. Here the CDR3 DNA reads TGTGCCAGCAGCACCGGGACAGGGGCCGAGCAGTACTTC. This chain uses TRBV9 with TRBJ2-7, with 10 bases matching TRBD1. The CDR3 totals 13 residues. Losses at the gene ends were 4 bases for V and 6 bases for J; bases not matched to a gene: 4. Germline V gene data show CDR1 as SGDLS and CDR2 as YYNGEE.

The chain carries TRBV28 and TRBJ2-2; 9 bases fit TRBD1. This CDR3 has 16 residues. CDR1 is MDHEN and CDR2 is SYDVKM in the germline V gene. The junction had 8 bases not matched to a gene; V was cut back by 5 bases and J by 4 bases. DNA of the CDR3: TGTGCCAGCAGTCCTAACAGGGGGCGTCGCACCGGGGAGCTGTTTTTT. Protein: CASSPNRGRRTGELFF.